This TCR beta chain was identified during a study of T cells after yellow fever vaccination. Study-level information: The fractions with low cell numbers were processed using SMART-Seq v4 Ultra Low Input.

This clonotype has a handful of counts. Its antigen is not known. The germline V and J ends were trimmed by 5 bases and 4 bases, with 16 bases remaining between them. CDR3 length: 15 amino acids. In germline, CDR1 is SGHTA, CDR2 FQGNSA. Study findings and constraints: Weaker, the secondary response peaked sooner, at day 5 versus 15. In post-booster samples, most primary-vaccination clones reappeared (under 98% CD4, 75% to 90% CD8).

Production of TCR cDNA was by 5'RACE template switching, which also added a universal primer site and UMIs. MiXCR was run by TCRdb on the 5' RACE reads, yielding one entry per CDR3 protein. This sample carries some 340,000 distinct CDR3 sequences, over 4% of them seen once, and the ten largest clones take around 24%. The chain uses TRBV7-2 and TRBJ2-3; unclear D gene. This receptor was obtained from a man aged 18-30 years who received the YFV17D yellow fever vaccine. The sample consisted of PBMCs, taken 5 days after the yellow fever booster vaccination. CDR3 amino acids: CASSPTWGGADTQYF. The DNA of the CDR3 is TGTGCCAGCAGCCCGACCTGGGGTGGGGCAGATACGCAGTATTTT. Using reference TRBV7-2 and TRBJ2-3 for the parts outside the CDR3, the full variable domain is GAGVSQSPSNKVTEKGKDVELRCDPISGHTALYWYRQSLGQGLEFLIYFQGNSAPDKSGLPSDRFSAERTGGSVSTLTIQRTQQEDSAVYLCASSPTWGGADTQYFGPGTRLTVL.